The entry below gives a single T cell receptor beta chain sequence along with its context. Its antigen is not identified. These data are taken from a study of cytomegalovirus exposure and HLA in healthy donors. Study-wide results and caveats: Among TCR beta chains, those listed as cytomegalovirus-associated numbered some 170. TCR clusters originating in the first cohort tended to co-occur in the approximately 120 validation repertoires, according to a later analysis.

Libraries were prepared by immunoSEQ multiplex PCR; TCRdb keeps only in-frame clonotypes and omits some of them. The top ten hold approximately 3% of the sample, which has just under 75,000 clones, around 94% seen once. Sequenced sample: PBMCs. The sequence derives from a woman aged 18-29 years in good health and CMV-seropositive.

CDR3 nucleotide sequence: TGTGCCAGCAGCCCCAGGGTCAGGTACCAAGAGACCCAGTACTTC. This encodes CASSPRVRYQETQYF. The rearrangement joins TRBV4-2 to TRBJ2-5, with D perhaps matching TRBD1 (5 bases). This CDR3 has 15 residues. V was shortened by 4 bases and J by 0 bases, with 12 bases between the two germline ends. Per germline, CDR1 LGHNA and CDR2 YNFKEQ.